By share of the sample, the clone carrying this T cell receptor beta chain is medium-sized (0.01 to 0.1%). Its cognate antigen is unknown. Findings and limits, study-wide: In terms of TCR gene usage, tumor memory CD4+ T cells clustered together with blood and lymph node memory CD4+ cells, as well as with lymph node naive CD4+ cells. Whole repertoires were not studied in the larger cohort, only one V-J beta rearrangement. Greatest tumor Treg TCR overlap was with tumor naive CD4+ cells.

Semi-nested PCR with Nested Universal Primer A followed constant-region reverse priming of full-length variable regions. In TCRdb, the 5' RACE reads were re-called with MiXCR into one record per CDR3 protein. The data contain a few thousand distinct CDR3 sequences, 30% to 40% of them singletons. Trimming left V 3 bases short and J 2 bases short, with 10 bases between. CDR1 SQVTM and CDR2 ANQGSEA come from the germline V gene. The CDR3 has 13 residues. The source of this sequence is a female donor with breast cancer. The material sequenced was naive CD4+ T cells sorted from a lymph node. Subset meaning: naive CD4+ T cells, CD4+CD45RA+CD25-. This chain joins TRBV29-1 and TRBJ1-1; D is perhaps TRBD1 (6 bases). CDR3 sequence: CSVDRGANTEAFF. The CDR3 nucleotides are TGCAGCGTTGATCGGGGGGCTAACACTGAAGCTTTCTTT.